The 30 T cell receptor beta chains in this list originate from one sample, sequenced in a study of cytomegalovirus exposure and HLA in healthy donors. A multiplex PCR was run with 60 Vbeta primers and 13 Jbeta primers. Clones were read by immunoSEQ multiplex PCR, and TCRdb kept only the in-frame ones, dropping some. The sample carries about 190,000 clones, about 90% recorded once. The sample comprised PBMCs. The source is a man aged 30-40 years in good health and CMV-seronegative.

This chain joins TRBV7-9 and TRBJ1-3, with D perhaps matching TRBD1 (6 bases). This CDR3 has 15 residues. V gave up 3 bases and J gave up 0 bases, with 9 bases separating them. CDR1 and CDR2 (germline): SEHNR, FQNEAQ (reference sequence). CDR3 sequence: CASSFGQYSGNTIYF. The CDR3 region has the DNA TGTGCCAGCAGCTTCGGACAGTACTCTGGAAACACCATATATTTT. The complete variable domain, with remaining parts taken from reference TRBV7-9 and TRBJ1-3, reads DTGVSQNPRHKITKRGQNVTFRCDPISEHNRLYWYRQTLGQGPEFLTYFQNEAQLEKSRLLSDRFSAERPKGSFSTLEIQRTEQGDSAMYLCASSFGQYSGNTIYFGEGSWLTVV.

This clone was picked up a small number of times. The chain joins TRBV5-4 to TRBJ2-5; a weak D match, TRBD1 (6 bases). V was clipped by 0 bases and J by 5 bases, with 23 bases between them. CDR1 and CDR2 (germline): SGHNT, YYREEE (reference sequence). The CDR3 covers 18 residues. Here the CDR3 DNA reads TGTGCCAGCAGCTTGGCCGGGGTTCCGGACAGCAATCCTGAGACCCAGTACTTC. It is translated as CASSLAGVPDSNPETQYF.

The chain links TRBV7-2 to TRBJ2-1; 12 positions agree with TRBD1. CDR3 size: 17 residues. Germline CDR1 and CDR2: SGHTA and FQGNSA. Trimming cost V 5 bases and J 4 bases; bases outside gene matches: 9. The CDR3 sequence: CASSLHGTGGLYNEQFF. The CDR3 DNA reads as TGTGCCAGCAGCCTGCATGGGACAGGGGGCCTATACAATGAGCAGTTCTTC. Full variable domain (rest looked up from reference TRBV7-2 and TRBJ2-1): GAGVSQSPSNKVTEKGKDVELRCDPISGHTALYWYRQSLGQGLEFLIYFQGNSAPDKSGLPSDRFSAERTGGSVSTLTIQRTQQEDSAVYLCASSLHGTGGLYNEQFFGPGTRLTVL.

CDR3 nucleotides: TGTGCCAGCTCCACCCTTAGCGGGGGCACCGGGGAGCTGTTTTTT. Amino acids: CASSTLSGGTGELFF. V is TRBV2 and J is TRBJ2-2; TRBD2 matches 9 bases. The CDR3 covers 15 residues. Germline loops: CDR1 SNHLY, CDR2 FYNNEI. Trimming cost V 8 bases and J 4 bases; bases outside gene matches: 8.

This clone was detected only a few times. The gene calls are TRBV6-1 and TRBJ2-7; TRBD2 matches 13 bases. Germline values: CDR1 MNHNS, CDR2 SASEGT. This CDR3 is 16 amino acids long. Trimming at V came to 2 bases and at J to 2 bases, leaving 3 bases not matched to a gene. CDR3 sequence (DNA): TGTGCCAGCAGTGAACCTGGGACTAGCGGGACCTACGAGCAGTACTTC. This codes for CASSEPGTSGTYEQYF.

The gene calls are TRBV4-2 and TRBJ2-2, with TRBD1 matching over 8 bases. The germline CDR1 and CDR2 sequences are LGHNA and YNFKEQ. V lost 3 bases and J lost 8; bases outside the gene matches: 11. The CDR3 contains 16 residues. CDR3 bases: TGTGCCAGCAGCCAGCAACTCAGGGGGCGCGGAGGGGAGCTGTTTTTT. Translating it yields CASSQQLRGRGGELFF.

With respect to this clone: A junction end diverges from the germline sequence, so it may reflect a read error. The V and J genes are TRBV5-1 and TRBJ2-1, with D perhaps TRBD1 (5 bases). Germline-derived CDR1 and CDR2 are SGHRS and YFSETQ. This CDR3 contains 16 residues. CDR3 in amino acids: CASGLQQGLPVNEQFF. Written as DNA, the CDR3 is TGCGCCAGCGGCTTGCAGCAGGGCCTCCCCGTCAATGAGCAGTTCTTC.

In DNA form, the CDR3 reads TGTGCCAGCAGTTTAGTGGCGGGGGGCCACGATGAGCAGTTCTTC. Translating it yields CASSLVAGGHDEQFF. This sequence joins TRBV28 and TRBJ2-1, with 8 positions matching TRBD2. With 2 bases clipped from V and 8 bases from J, the junction kept 8 bases outside the gene matches. CDR1 MDHEN and CDR2 SYDVKM come from the germline V gene. The CDR3 consists of 15 residues. Together with reference TRBV28 and TRBJ2-1, the CDR3 gives the full variable domain: DVKVTQSSRYLVKRTGEKVFLECVQDMDHENMFWYRQDPGLGLRLIYFSYDVKMKEKGDIPEGYSVSREKKERFSLILESASTNQTSMYLCASSLVAGGHDEQFFGPGTRLTVL.

The chain employs TRBV7-2 and TRBJ1-1; a weak D match, TRBD1 (5 bases). CDR1 is SGHTA, CDR2 FQGNSA, per germline. Trimming removed 5 bases at V and 6 bases at J, with 13 bases between. The CDR3 loop spans 13 amino acids. The CDR3: CASSGRAVAEAFF. In DNA, the CDR3 is TGTGCCAGCAGCGGCAGGGCAGTGGCTGAAGCTTTCTTT.

The CDR3 here is CASTGGRSSTDTQYF. In DNA, the CDR3 is TGTGCCAGCACGGGGGGTAGATCTAGCACAGATACGCAGTATTTT. The rearrangement links TRBV6-5 to TRBJ2-3, with 7 bases fitting TRBD2. CDR1 and CDR2 (germline): MNHEY, SVGAGI. V was clipped by 7 bases and J by 0 bases; unmatched bases: 7. There are 15 residues in the CDR3.

The chain recombines TRBV11-2 with TRBJ2-3, with 12 bases identical to TRBD2. This CDR3 has 16 residues. Germline V CDR1 and CDR2: SGHAT, FQNNGV. Trimming at V came to 3 bases and at J to 4 bases, leaving 5 bases not matched to a gene. In nucleotides, the CDR3 is TGTGCCAGCAGCTTGGACAGACTAGCGGGAGCAGATACGCAGTATTTT. As protein: CASSLDRLAGADTQYF.

The chain links TRBV4-1 to TRBJ2-1; D is possibly TRBD2 (6 bases). The V gene lost 1 base and the J gene lost 0 bases, with 13 bases spanning the gap. In germline, CDR1 is MGHRA, CDR2 YSYEKL. This CDR3 comprises 17 residues. In DNA form, the CDR3 reads TGCGCCAGCAGCCAAGCTCCGGGGGAGAGCTCCTACAATGAGCAGTTCTTC. The encoded protein is CASSQAPGESSYNEQFF.

This clone was seen only once. The chain is built from TRBV4-1 and TRBJ1-2; TRBD1 matches at 7 bases. With V trimmed by 4 bases and J by 4 bases, 9 bases remained unmatched. Germline assignment: CDR1 MGHRA and CDR2 YSYEKL. This CDR3 has 15 amino acids. CDR3 DNA: TGCGCCAGCAGCCTTATTGACAGGGAGTCCTATGGCTACACCTTC. Amino acids: CASSLIDRESYGYTF.

The chain employs TRBV6-1 and TRBJ1-1; TRBD1 is a possible D gene (5 bases). V lost 11 bases and J lost 7, with 23 bases in between. This CDR3 contains 14 residues. The germline CDR1 and CDR2 sequences are MNHNS and SASEGT. Here the CDR3 DNA reads TGTGCCGCACAAGGGGCAGTAAATACCAATGAAGCTTTCTTT. It translates to CAAQGAVNTNEAFF.

The V gene is TRBV10-3, the J gene TRBJ2-5; TRBD2 agrees at 13 bases. CDR1 is ENHRY and CDR2 is SYGVKD in the germline V gene. V shed 9 bases and J 2 bases; nucleotides not matched to a gene: 3. This CDR3 region has 14 residues. CDR3 protein: CAIGTSGTQETQYF. The CDR3, as DNA: TGTGCCATTGGGACTAGCGGGACACAAGAGACCCAGTACTTC.

The chain links TRBV27 to TRBJ2-5, with TRBD1 as a possible D gene (6 bases). V was pared by 1 base and J by 6 bases, with 6 bases between. The CDR3 is 12 residues long. Germline V gene sequence: CDR1 MNHEY, CDR2 SMNVEV (reference sequence). CDR3 sequence reads: CASSLWGQTQYF. DNA of the CDR3: TGTGCCAGCAGTTTATGGGGGCAGACCCAGTACTTC.

Here the CDR3 reads CASSFDNRDTQYF. DNA of the CDR3: TGCGCCAGCAGCTTCGACAACAGGGATACGCAGTATTTT. The chain couples TRBV5-1 to TRBJ2-3, with a weak D call TRBD1 (5 bases). The CDR3 runs to 13 residues. Trimming pared 2 bases from V and 6 bases from J, leaving 10 bases between. CDR1 SGHRS and CDR2 YFSETQ come from the germline V gene.

This clone was seen a single time. The chain employs TRBV28 and TRBJ1-5; possibly TRBD1 for D (6 bases). CDR3 size: 14 residues. The V gene lost 2 bases and the J gene lost 4 bases, with 9 bases spanning the gap. Germline lookup yields CDR1 MDHEN and CDR2 SYDVKM. The CDR3 DNA follows: TGTGCCAGCAGTTTAAACAGGGATAATCAGCCCCAGCATTTT. It yields the protein CASSLNRDNQPQHF.

The chain recombines TRBV19 with TRBJ1-6; 8 bases line up with TRBD1. CDR3 size: 14 residues. Trimming at V came to 5 bases and at J to 8 bases, leaving 5 bases not matched to a gene. CDR1 LNHDA and CDR2 SQIVND come from the germline V gene (reference sequence). The CDR3 spells CASSDTTGDSPLHF. In DNA form, the CDR3 reads TGTGCCAGTAGTGATACGACAGGGGATTCACCCCTCCACTTT.

The chain has TRBV5-4 and TRBJ1-1, with D perhaps matching TRBD1 (6 bases). V lost 4 bases and J lost 2, with 12 bases in between. Germline V CDR1 and CDR2: SGHNT, YYREEE (reference sequence). CDR3 size: 14 residues. CDR3 sequence reads: CASSRGHPNTEAFF. The CDR3 nucleotides are TGTGCCAGCAGCCGGGGACACCCAAACACTGAAGCTTTCTTT.

J is TRBJ2-2 and V is TRBV5-1; TRBD1 is a possible D gene (6 bases). Trimming stripped 4 bases from V and 5 bases from J, with 15 bases between. The germline V gene encodes CDR1 SGHRS and CDR2 YFSETQ. The CDR3 runs to 15 residues. The CDR3 sequence: CASSPSGTRTGELFF. DNA of the CDR3: TGCGCCAGCAGCCCCTCCGGGACAAGGACCGGGGAGCTGTTTTTT.

The rearrangement joins TRBV29-1 to TRBJ2-1, with unresolved D. Germline V gene data show CDR1 as SQVTM and CDR2 as ANQGSEA. The CDR3 sequence is 11 residues long. Trimming left V 4 bases short and J 5 bases short, with 6 bases between. The DNA for the CDR3 is TGCAGCGTTGGGCTCGACAATGAGCAGTTCTTC. This codes for CSVGLDNEQFF.

A few counts support this clone. Other nucleotide sequences from this sample produce the same CDR3. The chain is built from TRBV5-1 and TRBJ2-1; TRBD2 matches 13 bases. The CDR3 is 15 residues long. V lost 4 bases to trimming and J lost 5 bases; unmatched junction nucleotides: 3. From germline, CDR1 is SGHRS and CDR2 YFSETQ. Written as DNA, the CDR3 is TGCGCCAGCAGCGTACTAGCGGGGGGGAACAATGAGCAGTTCTTC. It is translated as CASSVLAGGNNEQFF.

This rearrangement joins TRBV13 to TRBJ1-1, with TRBD1 matching over 9 bases. This CDR3 region has 15 residues. Germline V gene data show CDR1 as PRHDT and CDR2 as FYEKMQ (reference sequence). Germline trimming cut 3 bases from V and 1 base from J; bases unmatched to any gene: 3. CDR3 sequence reads: CASSLEDRGNTEAFF. CDR3 nucleotide sequence: TGTGCCAGCAGCTTGGAGGACAGGGGGAACACTGAAGCTTTCTTT.

V usage is TRBV7-2 and J usage is TRBJ1-2; TRBD1 might be the D (5 bases). V lost 1 base, J lost 0 bases, and 9 bases lay in between. The CDR3 length is 15 residues. In germline, CDR1 is SGHTA, CDR2 FQGNSA. The CDR3 region is CASSLDGGSNYGYTF. DNA of the CDR3: TGTGCCAGCAGCTTAGACGGGGGGTCTAACTATGGCTACACCTTC.

The chain combines TRBV28 with TRBJ1-5, with D maybe TRBD1 (6 bases). Germline lookup yields CDR1 MDHEN and CDR2 SYDVKM. This CDR3 region has 14 residues. Deletions cut 6 bases from V and 2 bases from J, with 11 bases between. The CDR3 DNA follows: TGTGCCAGCAGAAGCCGACAGGGCAATCAGCCCCAGCATTTT. Amino acids: CASRSRQGNQPQHF.

The chain combines TRBV7-6 with TRBJ1-6, with D possibly being TRBD1 (5 bases). V lost 8 bases and J lost 9, with 14 bases in between. CDR3 length: 13 residues. Germline V gene sequence: CDR1 SGHVS, CDR2 FNYEAQ. The CDR3 loop reads CASAGTRTSPLHF. In nucleotides, the CDR3 is TGTGCCAGCGCGGGGACCCGGACTTCACCCCTCCACTTT.

The chain recombines TRBV2 with TRBJ2-1; 9 positions agree with TRBD2. The germline CDR1 and CDR2 sequences are SNHLY and FYNNEI. V gave up 4 bases and J gave up 2 bases; unmatched junction bases: 3. The CDR3 contains 15 residues. CDR3 sequence (DNA): TGTGCCAGCAGTGGTGGCGGGAGGGCCTACAATGAGCAGTTCTTC. This sequence encodes CASSGGGRAYNEQFF.

The rearrangement uses TRBV6-6 and TRBJ1-2, with unresolved D. Germline-derived CDR1 and CDR2 are MNHNY and SVGAGI (reference sequence). V was trimmed by 7 bases and J by 4 bases, leaving 22 bases between them. The CDR3 has 16 amino acids. CDR3 region: CASKITPGSVSYGYTF. In DNA, the CDR3 is TGTGCCAGCAAAATAACCCCGGGATCCGTGAGCTATGGCTACACCTTC.

The chain links TRBV11-2 to TRBJ2-5, with D perhaps TRBD1 (5 bases). Germline CDR1 reads SGHAT; CDR2 reads FQNNGV. V shed 4 bases and J shed 1 base, with 13 bases lying between them. The length of the CDR3 is 15 residues. The CDR3 DNA reads TGTGCCAGCAGCTATTTAAAGGGGATCCAAGAGACCCAGTACTTC. It specifies CASSYLKGIQETQYF.